This record covers a single TCR beta chain. The time point: pre-sensitization, week 0. Treatment: therapeutic diphenylcyclopropenone sensitization with weekly scalp DPC. This sample is part of a study of human T cells and chemical hapten exposure. V lost 7 bases and J lost 0; bases outside the gene matches: 4. Per the germline V gene, CDR1 is ENHRY and CDR2 is SYGVKD. The CDR3 is 14 amino acids. One entry per CDR3 protein results from TCRdb running MiXCR on the RACE reads. Altogether tens of thousands of distinct CDR3 sequences are present, 7.5% to 8% being singletons, with the ten largest covering about 1.2%.

The chain recombines TRBV10-3 with TRBJ2-3, with 7 bases that match TRBD1. Material: whole blood, obtained in connection with sensitization to the hapten diphenylcyclopropenone (DPC). This receptor was taken from a woman aged 45-59 years with alopecia areata. Some clones in this sample may be carry-over from other donors' samples. CDR3 residues: CAIKGAFSTDTQYF. CDR3 DNA sequence: TGTGCCATCAAGGGGGCCTTTAGCACAGATACGCAGTATTTT.